What follows are 3 T cell receptor beta chains derived from one specimen sequenced in a study of human T cells and chemical hapten exposure (dated by TCRdb to about 2021). What this sample's time point label stands for: patch test 2, 6 weeks after DPC sensitization. The label giving this sample's treatment or condition can be read as: therapeutic diphenylcyclopropenone sensitization with weekly scalp DPC. Library method: RACE. Sequenced using a NextSeq 500. TCRdb took the public reads, trimmed them with fastp at Q25, ran MiXCR for clone calling and kept in-frame beta chains. CDR3 protein sequences are deduplicated, and each keeps its most common genes and DNA. The sample yields 80,000 to 95,000 distinct CDR3 sequences; 9.5% to 12% were counted once. The ten largest clones take up 2.2% of the sample. Sequenced here: whole blood, sampled in connection with sensitization to the hapten diphenylcyclopropenone (DPC). These receptors all come from a middle-aged man with alopecia areata. Some clones in this sample may be carry-over from other donors' samples.

A few counts support this clonotype. This chain uses TRBV30 with TRBJ2-3; no clear D. Germline CDR1 is GTSNPN and CDR2 is SVGIG (reference sequence). V shed 0 bases and J shed 0 bases, with 7 bases lying between them. The CDR3 extends over 14 amino acids. This CDR3 reads CAWSVRGSTDTQYF. CDR3 nucleotides: TGTGCCTGGAGTGTACGAGGCAGCACAGATACGCAGTATTTT.

The chain carries TRBV20-1 and TRBJ2-6; D remains unclear. The V gene lost 3 bases and the J gene lost 2 bases, with 11 bases spanning the gap. CDR1 DFQATT and CDR2 SNEGSKA come from the germline V gene (reference sequence). This CDR3 is built from 15 residues. The CDR3 is CSASITMAGANVLTF. In DNA, the CDR3 is TGCAGTGCTAGCATTACCATGGCTGGGGCCAACGTCCTGACTTTC.

This clonotype was observed many times. As DNA, the CDR3 is TGTGCCACCAGCAGAGATCGCCTAGCGGGAGCTTACGAGCAGTACGTC. Translation: CATSRDRLAGAYEQYV. V gene TRBV15 combines with J gene TRBJ2-7; 10 nucleotides match TRBD2. Germline V gives CDR1 LNHNV, CDR2 YYDKDF (reference sequence). The CDR3 runs to 16 residues. The ends lost 0 bases at V and 4 bases at J; junction bases unmatched: 6.